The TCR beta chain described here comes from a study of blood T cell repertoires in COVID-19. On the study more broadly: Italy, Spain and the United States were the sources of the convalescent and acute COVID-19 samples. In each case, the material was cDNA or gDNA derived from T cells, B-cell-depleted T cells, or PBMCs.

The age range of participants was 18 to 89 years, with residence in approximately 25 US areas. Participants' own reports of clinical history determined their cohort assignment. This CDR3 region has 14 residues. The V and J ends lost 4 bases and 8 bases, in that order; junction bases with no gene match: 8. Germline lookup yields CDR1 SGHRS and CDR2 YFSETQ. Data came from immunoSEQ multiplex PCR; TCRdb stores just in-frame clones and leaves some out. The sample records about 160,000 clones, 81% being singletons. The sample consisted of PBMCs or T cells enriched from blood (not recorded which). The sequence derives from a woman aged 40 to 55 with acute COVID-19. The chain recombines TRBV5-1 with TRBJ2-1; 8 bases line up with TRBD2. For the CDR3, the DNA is TGCGCCAGCAGCGAAAGCGGGAGTCGTGATGAGCAGTTCTTC. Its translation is CASSESGSRDEQFF.